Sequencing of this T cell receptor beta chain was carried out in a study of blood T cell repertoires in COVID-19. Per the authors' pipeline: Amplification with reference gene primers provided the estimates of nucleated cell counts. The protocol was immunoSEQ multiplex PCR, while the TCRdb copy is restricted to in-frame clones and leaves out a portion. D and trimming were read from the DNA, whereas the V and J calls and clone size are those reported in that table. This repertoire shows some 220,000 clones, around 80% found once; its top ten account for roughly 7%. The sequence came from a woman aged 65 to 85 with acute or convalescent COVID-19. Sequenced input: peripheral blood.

Written as DNA, the CDR3 is TGTGCCAGCTCACTGGGACAGGTTGAGCAGTTCTTC. Translated: CASSLGQVEQFF. This chain uses TRBV18 with TRBJ2-1; TRBD1 matches 8 bases. Germline assignment: CDR1 KGHSH and CDR2 LQKENI. Trimming took 4 bases from V and 9 from J; bases not matched to a gene: 2. This CDR3 is 12 amino acids long.